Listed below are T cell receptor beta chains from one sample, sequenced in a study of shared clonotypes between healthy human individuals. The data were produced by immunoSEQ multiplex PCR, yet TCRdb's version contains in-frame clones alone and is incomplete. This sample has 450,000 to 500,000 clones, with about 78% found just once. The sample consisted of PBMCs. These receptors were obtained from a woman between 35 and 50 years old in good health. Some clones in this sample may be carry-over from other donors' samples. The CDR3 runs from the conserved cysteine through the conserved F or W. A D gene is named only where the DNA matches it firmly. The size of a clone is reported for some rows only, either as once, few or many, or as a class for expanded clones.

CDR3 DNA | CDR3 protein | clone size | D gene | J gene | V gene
TGTGCCAGCAGCGGGACCATTCTCTACGAGCAGTACTTC | CASSGTILYEQYF | . | . | TRBJ2-7 | TRBV7-8
TGTGCCAGCAGTACCAGACTACCTACCTACGAGCAGTACTTC | CASSTRLPTYEQYF | . | . | TRBJ2-7 | TRBV5-6
TGTGCCAGCTCCCCGAGCAACTGGTCCTACGAGCAGTACTTC | CASSPSNWSYEQYF | . | . | TRBJ2-7 | TRBV28
TGTGCCAGCAGCTATGATTTTTCTCTCCTTCGCGAACACCGGGGAGCTGTTTTT | CASSYDFSLLREHRGAVF | . | . | TRBJ2-2 | TRBV25-1
TGTGCCAGCAGTGAAGGTGGGTTGACCCAGCATTTT | CASSEGGLTQHF | few | . | TRBJ1-5 | TRBV6-1
TGCGCCAGCAGCCAAGATCTTAGCGGGAGTGGTTACGAGCAGTACTTC | CASSQDLSGSGYEQYF | . | TRBD2 | TRBJ2-7 | TRBV4-1
TGTGCCAGCCTATGGTCCGGGACGACGGGCGGGGAGCTGTTTTTT | CASLWSGTTGGELFF | . | . | TRBJ2-2 | TRBV28
TGCGCCAGCAGCTTCGGGGACAGGGCTTTAAATGAGCAGTTCTTC | CASSFGDRALNEQFF | . | TRBD1 | TRBJ2-1 | TRBV5-1
TGCGCCAGCAGCTTGGCAGTATTCGATAGCACAGATACGCAGTATTTT | CASSLAVFDSTDTQYF | once | . | TRBJ2-3 | TRBV5-1
TGCAGCGTTGGACCAGCGGGAGGGGGCAATGAGCAGTTCTTC | CSVGPAGGGNEQFF | . | TRBD2 | TRBJ2-1 | TRBV29-1
TGTGCCAGCAGCTTGGGAGCGGGAGTCACCTACGAGCAGTACTTC | CASSLGAGVTYEQYF | . | TRBD2 | TRBJ2-7 | TRBV5-6
TGTGCCAGCAGGCAGACAGGGTTCACCGGGGAGCTGTTTTTT | CASRQTGFTGELFF | . | TRBD1 | TRBJ2-2 | TRBV28
TGTGCCAGCAGCTTGGGACTAGCGAGCTCCTACGAGCAGTACTTC | CASSLGLASSYEQYF | once | TRBD2 | TRBJ2-7 | TRBV5-4
TGTGCCAGCAGTCGACTAGCGGGAGCCCCAGGAGAGACCCAGTACTTC | CASSRLAGAPGETQYF | once | TRBD2 | TRBJ2-5 | TRBV2
TGTGCCAGCAGCTTGGGGCTTGGGGACTACCTAACGAACACCGGGGAGCTGTTTTTT | CASSLGLGDYLTNTGELFF | . | TRBD2 | TRBJ2-2 | TRBV5-6
TGTGCCAGCAGCTTATCTTCCAGGGAGGAAGCTTTCTTT | CASSLSSREEAFF | once | . | TRBJ1-1 | TRBV7-8
TGTGCCAGCAGACCATGGGCAGCGAGCCTACGGGATTCCTACGAGCAGTACTTC | CASRPWAASLRDSYEQYF | . | . | TRBJ2-7 | TRBV27
TGTGCCAGCAGTTTACTGGACAGGGACAGTGAGACCCAGTACTTC | CASSLLDRDSETQYF | . | TRBD1 | TRBJ2-5 | TRBV28
TGTGCCAGCGGGTACAGTGGGTACGAGCAGTACTTC | CASGYSGYEQYF | once | . | TRBJ2-7 | TRBV6-1
TGCGCCAGCAGCTTAGGGCCTTGGACAGGAAACACCATATATTTT | CASSLGPWTGNTIYF | . | . | TRBJ1-3 | TRBV4-1
TGTGCCAGAGGACAGGGCAATCAGCCCCAGCATTTT | CARGQGNQPQHF | . | TRBD1 | TRBJ1-5 | TRBV2
TGCGCCAGCAGTCCGAACAGGGATAACACTGAAGCTTTCTTT | CASSPNRDNTEAFF | many | . | TRBJ1-1 | TRBV10-1
TGCGCCAGCAGCCCCGGGACTAGCGGGACAATGAACACCGGGGAGCTGTTTTTT | CASSPGTSGTMNTGELFF | few | TRBD2 | TRBJ2-2 | TRBV5-1
TGCGCCAGCAGTCGGGACCCCGCTAGCACAGATACGCAGTATTTT | CASSRDPASTDTQYF | once | . | TRBJ2-3 | TRBV5-1
TGTGCCATCAGTGTTCCGAGGCTAGCGGGAGCAAGAGGGGGTGGGGATGAGCAGTTCTTC | CAISVPRLAGARGGGDEQFF | . | TRBD2 | TRBJ2-1 | TRBV10-3
TGTGCCAGCAGCTTGGATCCCGGACCCCAGGTGAATGAGCAGTTCTTC | CASSLDPGPQVNEQFF | few | . | TRBJ2-1 | TRBV5-4
TGTGCCAGCAGCCCGGGCTCCGGACTAGTTCCGGATGAGCAGTTCTTC | CASSPGSGLVPDEQFF | once | TRBD2 | TRBJ2-1 | TRBV7-2
TGTGCCAGCTCATCCCTAGAACAGGAATCCGATACGCAGTATTTT | CASSSLEQESDTQYF | . | . | TRBJ2-3 | TRBV18
TGTGCCACCAGCCGCCAAAAATTTCCCTACGAGCAGTACTTC | CATSRQKFPYEQYF | . | . | TRBJ2-7 | TRBV15
TGCGCCAGCAGCTTGAGAGGGAGAAAGTTCTTC | CASSLRGRKFF | few | . | TRBJ2-1 | TRBV5-1
TGTGCCAGCAGTCCTAGTTATGTCAATGAGCAGTTCTTC | CASSPSYVNEQFF | . | . | TRBJ2-1 | TRBV28
TGTGCCAGCAGCGACCCCTCAGCTAGGACTAGCGGGCCCCGCTCCTACAATGAGCAGTTCTTC | CASSDPSARTSGPRSYNEQFF | . | TRBD2 | TRBJ2-1 | TRBV6-4
TGTGCCAGCAGCCAAGATAGGACTAGCGGGGGCTACGAGCAGTACTTC | CASSQDRTSGGYEQYF | . | TRBD2 | TRBJ2-7 | TRBV4-2
TGTGCCAGCAGCTTAGTCCCAAGCACAGGGGGCGATTTGATCTACGAGCAGTACTTC | CASSLVPSTGGDLIYEQYF | . | TRBD1 | TRBJ2-7 | TRBV7-6
TGCGCCAGCAGCACAGGACAGGGGGCGGCCGGGGAGCTGTTTTTT | CASSTGQGAAGELFF | . | TRBD1 | TRBJ2-2 | TRBV5-1
TGTGCCAGTAGTATACACAATGAGCAGTTCTTC | CASSIHNEQFF | . | . | TRBJ2-1 | TRBV19
TGTGCCAGTACGAGGGAGAATATTGCTGAAGCTTTCTTT | CASTRENIAEAFF | few | . | TRBJ1-1 | TRBV19